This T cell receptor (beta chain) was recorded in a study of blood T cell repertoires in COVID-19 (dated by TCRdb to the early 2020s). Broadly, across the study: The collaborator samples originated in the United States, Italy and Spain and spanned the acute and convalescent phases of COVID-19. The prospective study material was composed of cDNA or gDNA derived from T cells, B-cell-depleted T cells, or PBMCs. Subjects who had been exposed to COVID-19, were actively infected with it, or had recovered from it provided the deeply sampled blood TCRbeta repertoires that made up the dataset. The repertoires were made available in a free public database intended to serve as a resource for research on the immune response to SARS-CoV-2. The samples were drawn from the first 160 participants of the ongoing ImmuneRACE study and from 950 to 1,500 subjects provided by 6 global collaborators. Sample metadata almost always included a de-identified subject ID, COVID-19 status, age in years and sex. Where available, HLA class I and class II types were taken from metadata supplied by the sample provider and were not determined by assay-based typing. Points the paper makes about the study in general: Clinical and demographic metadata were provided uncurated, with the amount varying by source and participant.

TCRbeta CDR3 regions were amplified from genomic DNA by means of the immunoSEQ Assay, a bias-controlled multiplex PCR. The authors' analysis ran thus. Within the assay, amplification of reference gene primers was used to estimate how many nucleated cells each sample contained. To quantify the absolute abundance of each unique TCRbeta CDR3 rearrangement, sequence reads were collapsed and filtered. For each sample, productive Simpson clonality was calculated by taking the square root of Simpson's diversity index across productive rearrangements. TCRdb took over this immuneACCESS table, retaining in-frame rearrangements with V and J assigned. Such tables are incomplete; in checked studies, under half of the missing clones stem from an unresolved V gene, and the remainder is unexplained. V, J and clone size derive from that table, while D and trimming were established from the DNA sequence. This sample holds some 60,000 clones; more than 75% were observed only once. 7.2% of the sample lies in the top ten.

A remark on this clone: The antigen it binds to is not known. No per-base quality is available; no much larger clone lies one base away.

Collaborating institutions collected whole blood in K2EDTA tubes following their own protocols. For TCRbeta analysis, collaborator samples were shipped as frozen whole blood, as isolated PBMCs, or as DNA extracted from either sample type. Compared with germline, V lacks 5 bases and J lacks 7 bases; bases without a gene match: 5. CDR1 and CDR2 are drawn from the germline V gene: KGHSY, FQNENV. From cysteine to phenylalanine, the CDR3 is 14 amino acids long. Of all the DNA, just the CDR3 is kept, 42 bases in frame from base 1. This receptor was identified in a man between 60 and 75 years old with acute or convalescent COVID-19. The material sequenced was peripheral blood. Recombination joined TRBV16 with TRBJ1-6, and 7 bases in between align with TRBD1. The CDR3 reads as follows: CASSEQGSNSPLHF. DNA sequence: TGTGCCAGCAGCGAACAGGGGAGCAATTCACCCCTCCACTTT.